The 7 T cell receptor beta chains listed next were all sequenced from one sample in a study of technical replicates of blood from a few donors. Assay used: immunoSEQ multiplex PCR; TCRdb lists only in-frame clones, some missing. The sample carries approximately 13,000 clones, 65% to 90% recorded once. Sequencing input: PBMCs. The receptors here all came from a human donor in good health.

The chain recombines TRBV29-1 with TRBJ2-2, with D tentatively TRBD1 (8 bases). The germline V gene encodes CDR1 SQVTM and CDR2 ANQGSEA. V lost 7 bases and J 3 bases, leaving 12 bases between the germline ends. The CDR3 loop spans 13 amino acids. CDR3 protein: CSGQGRDTGELFF. DNA for the CDR3: TGCAGCGGACAGGGGAGGGACACCGGGGAGCTGTTTTTT.

The chain uses TRBV6-6 and TRBJ2-7; D is perhaps TRBD1 (6 bases). The CDR3 is made up of 14 amino acids. V was cut by 3 bases and J by 2 bases, with 11 bases left in between. Germline V CDR1 and CDR2: MNHNY, SVGAGI (reference sequence). The chain's CDR3 is CASSYKGDTYEQYF. In DNA form, the CDR3 reads TGTGCCAGCAGTTATAAGGGGGACACCTACGAGCAGTACTTC.

This sequence joins TRBV5-6 and TRBJ2-3; TRBD1 might be the D (6 bases). Germline V CDR1 and CDR2: SGHDT, YYEEEE. V dropped 4 bases and J dropped 2 bases, with 14 bases sitting between them. The CDR3 consists of 15 residues. CDR3 coding DNA: TGTGCCAGCAGCGTGCAGGGGCTTCACACAGATACGCAGTATTTT. As protein: CASSVQGLHTDTQYF.

This clone was observed a handful of times. V gene TRBV7-9 combines with J gene TRBJ2-7; possibly TRBD2 for D (6 bases). This CDR3 has 14 amino acids. Trimming took 2 bases from V and 2 from J, leaving 10 bases between them. CDR1 and CDR2 (germline): SEHNR, FQNEAQ (reference sequence). Written as DNA, the CDR3 is TGTGCCAGCAGCTTACTTAGCGGACCCTACGAGCAGTACTTC. Its protein is CASSLLSGPYEQYF. Full variable domain (rest looked up from reference TRBV7-9 and TRBJ2-7): DTGVSQNPRHKITKRGQNVTFRCDPISEHNRLYWYRQTLGQGPEFLTYFQNEAQLEKSRLLSDRFSAERPKGSFSTLEIQRTEQGDSAMYLCASSLLSGPYEQYFGPGTRLTVT.

The V call is TRBV10-1, the J call TRBJ2-5; the D gene is possibly TRBD2 (5 bases). The germline V and J ends were trimmed by 4 bases and 5 bases, with 20 bases remaining between them. Germline CDR1 is WNHNN and CDR2 is SYGVQD (reference sequence). This CDR3 comprises 16 residues. The CDR3 nucleotides read TGCGCCAGCAGTGGTACGTGGGAGCTAACCACGGAGACCCAGTACTTC. This codes for CASSGTWELTTETQYF.

The sample holds one count of this clone. The genes are TRBV2 and TRBJ2-1; 12 nucleotides align to TRBD2. CDR1 SNHLY and CDR2 FYNNEI come from the germline V gene. Germline trimming cut 2 bases from V and 8 bases from J; bases unmatched to any gene: 4. The length of the CDR3 is 15 residues. The CDR3 bases are TGTGCCAGCAGTGAACTAGCGGGAGGGCCCCATGAGCAGTTCTTC. It is translated as CASSELAGGPHEQFF.

The rearrangement uses TRBV25-1 and TRBJ2-3; 10 positions match TRBD2. This CDR3 is 14 amino acids long. The junction had 1 base not matched to a gene; V was cut back by 3 bases and J by 4 bases. Germline V gene data show CDR1 as MGHDK and CDR2 as SYGVNS. The CDR3 DNA reads as TGTGCCAGCAGTGATACTAGCGGGGCAGATACGCAGTATTTT. Translation: CASSDTSGADTQYF.